The 28 T cell receptor beta chains below come from one sample, sequenced in a study of OX40 agonist ivuxolimab in advanced cancers. The method was immunoSEQ multiplex PCR; TCRdb's version includes in-frame clones alone and lacks a portion of them. Seen here are around 62,000 clones, around nine tenths observed once, and the top ten hold 0.35% to 0.45%. The sequencing used CD4+ or CD8+ T cells sorted from blood, collected in a trial of the OX40 agonist ivuxolimab. Source of these receptors: an adult with an advanced solid tumor such as melanoma, head and neck, liver or kidney cancer.

The CDR3 reads CASSPGTATYNEQFF. The CDR3 nucleotides are TGCGCCAGCAGCCCCGGGACAGCAACCTACAATGAGCAGTTCTTC. The chain carries TRBV5-1 and TRBJ2-1; 7 bases line up with TRBD1. V lost 4 bases, J lost 2 bases, and 6 bases stayed unmatched. CDR1 SGHRS and CDR2 YFSETQ come from the germline V gene. The CDR3 spans 15 residues. The whole variable domain, filled in from reference TRBV5-1 and TRBJ2-1, reads KAGVTQTPRYLIKTRGQQVTLSCSPISGHRSVSWYQQTPGQGLQFLFEYFSETQRNKGNFPGRFSGRQFSNSRSEMNVSTLELGDSALYLCASSPGTATYNEQFFGPGTRLTVL.

This clone was counted a single time. V usage is TRBV5-6 and J usage is TRBJ1-3; TRBD1 might be the D (5 bases). Germline V gives CDR1 SGHDT, CDR2 YYEEEE. V lost 0 bases, J lost 4 bases, and 8 bases lay in between. There are 14 residues in the CDR3. This chain's CDR3 is CASSLAGLGNTIYF. The CDR3 nucleotides are TGTGCCAGCAGCTTGGCAGGGTTAGGAAACACCATATATTTT.

The chain has TRBV5-1 and TRBJ1-6; D not certain. The CDR3 contains 14 residues. CDR1 is SGHRS and CDR2 is YFSETQ in the germline V gene. V was cut by 2 bases and J by 0 bases, with 3 bases left in between. CDR3 region: CASSFSSYNSPLHF. The CDR3 DNA is TGCGCCAGCAGCTTCAGCTCCTATAATTCACCCCTCCACTTT.

The V and J genes are TRBV19 and TRBJ2-1; 11 bases map to TRBD2. J gave up 2 bases and V 7 bases, and 13 bases lay outside the gene matches. The germline CDR1 and CDR2 sequences are LNHDA and SQIVND (reference sequence). CDR3 size: 18 residues. The CDR3 here is CASTSKASGGPTYNEQFF. In DNA, the CDR3 is TGTGCCAGTACCTCAAAGGCTAGCGGGGGGCCAACCTACAATGAGCAGTTCTTC.

The genes are TRBV7-9 and TRBJ2-5; D not resolved. CDR3 length: 11 amino acids. Trimming took off 1 base at V and 4 bases at J, with 1 base between the two ends. The germline V gene has CDR1 SEHNR and CDR2 FQNEAQ (reference sequence). CDR3 in amino acids: CASSLVETQYF. CDR3 DNA: TGTGCCAGCAGCTTAGTAGAGACCCAGTACTTC.

This clone was counted a few times. DNA for the CDR3: TGTGCCAGCAGCGGTAGGACAGGGCGGGGTGAAAAACTGTTTTTT. Amino acids: CASSGRTGRGEKLFF. The V and J genes are TRBV7-2 and TRBJ1-4; TRBD1 matches at 8 bases. V trimming: 5 bases; J trimming: 7 bases; junction bases outside the gene matches: 9. The CDR3 has 15 residues. Germline CDR1 SGHTA, CDR2 FQGNSA.

The rearrangement links TRBV29-1 to TRBJ2-2; D uncertain. V shed 5 bases and J shed 1 base, with 5 bases lying between them. Germline V gene sequence: CDR1 SQVTM, CDR2 ANQGSEA. The CDR3 contains 12 residues. CDR3 DNA: TGCAGCGTTACTGAGAACACCGGGGAGCTGTTTTTT. Protein: CSVTENTGELFF.

The chain links TRBV2 to TRBJ2-5, with D perhaps being TRBD1 or TRBD2 (5 bases each). Trimming removed 8 bases at V and 4 bases at J, with 14 bases between. Germline V gives CDR1 SNHLY, CDR2 FYNNEI. The CDR3 has 13 residues. CDR3 bases: TGTGCCAGCTTCCGGGACCCCTCAGAGACCCAGTACTTC. Translation: CASFRDPSETQYF.

This rearrangement joins TRBV19 to TRBJ1-5; D gene ambiguous. V was cut by 3 bases and J by 2 bases, with 23 bases left in between. The CDR3 extends over 19 amino acids. Germline V CDR1 and CDR2: LNHDA, SQIVND (reference sequence). Here the CDR3 reads CASSIPRFVSGFGNQPQHF. CDR3 nucleotides: TGTGCCAGTAGTATCCCCCGGTTTGTGTCGGGGTTCGGCAATCAGCCCCAGCATTTT.

The V call is TRBV5-1, the J call TRBJ1-5, with TRBD1 as a possible D gene (5 bases). CDR1 is SGHRS, CDR2 YFSETQ, per germline. Trimming removed 0 bases at V and 0 bases at J, with 13 bases between. The CDR3 runs to 17 residues. The CDR3 here is CASSLGAGGDSNQPQHF. The DNA of the CDR3 is TGCGCCAGCAGCTTGGGGGCGGGGGGAGATAGCAATCAGCCCCAGCATTTT.

This clone was recorded a few times. The gene calls are TRBV5-4 and TRBJ2-3, with TRBD2 identical over 7 bases. Germline V gene data show CDR1 as SGHNT and CDR2 as YYREEE (reference sequence). The CDR3 is 15 amino acids. The J segment lost 2 bases and the V segment lost 3 bases, leaving 6 bases of the junction unmatched. CDR3 residues: CASSSYRGDTDTQYF. CDR3 sequence (DNA): TGTGCCAGCAGCTCCTATCGGGGGGACACAGATACGCAGTATTTT.

This chain joins TRBV30 and TRBJ2-1; TRBD2 matches at 7 bases. The germline V gene has CDR1 GTSNPN and CDR2 SVGIG (reference sequence). The CDR3 consists of 14 residues. Unmatched junction bases numbered 5, after V lost 3 bases and J lost 3 bases. The CDR3 DNA reads TGTGCCTGGAGGATGGTAGCGGGCTACAATGAGCAGTTCTTC. Protein sequence: CAWRMVAGYNEQFF.

The rearrangement uses TRBV7-2 and TRBJ1-4, with D uncertain. V lost 2 bases to trimming and J lost 11 bases, with 15 bases between them. Germline V gives CDR1 SGHTA, CDR2 FQGNSA. This CDR3 region has 14 residues. The CDR3 coding sequence is TGTGCCAGCAGCTTAAGTCGTCTCGGAAGCAAACTGTTTTTT. Protein: CASSLSRLGSKLFF.

In DNA, the CDR3 is TGTGCCAGCAGTGGTACCCTAGCGGCGTACCAAGAGACCCAGTACTTC. Its translation is CASSGTLAAYQETQYF. The V call is TRBV2, the J call TRBJ2-5; 7 bases line up with TRBD2. Per the germline V gene, CDR1 is SNHLY and CDR2 is FYNNEI. The V and J ends lost 4 bases and 0 bases, in that order; junction bases with no gene match: 8. The CDR3 contains 16 residues.

The chain uses TRBV7-9 and TRBJ2-5; the D gene is possibly TRBD1 (6 bases). Germline lookup yields CDR1 SEHNR and CDR2 FQNEAQ (reference sequence). This CDR3 has 14 amino acids. Between the trimmed V and J ends, which lost 1 base and 4 bases, there was a span of 10 bases. In DNA form, the CDR3 reads TGTGCCAGCAGCTTAGTGGCAGGGGTAGAGACCCAGTACTTC. Translated, it gives CASSLVAGVETQYF. The full variable domain, in which reference TRBV7-9 and TRBJ2-5 provide the parts outside the CDR3, is DTGVSQNPRHKITKRGQNVTFRCDPISEHNRLYWYRQTLGQGPEFLTYFQNEAQLEKSRLLSDRFSAERPKGSFSTLEIQRTEQGDSAMYLCASSLVAGVETQYFGPGTRLLVL.

The rearrangement uses TRBV6-4 and TRBJ1-1; D is unresolved. V was clipped by 4 bases and J by 1 base, with 4 bases between them. The CDR3 length is 12 residues. Germline-derived CDR1 and CDR2 are MRHNA and SNTAGT. CDR3: CASSGQNTEAFF. CDR3 DNA: TGTGCCAGCAGTGGACAGAACACTGAAGCTTTCTTT.

The chain is built from TRBV10-3 and TRBJ2-3; D unclear. The V and J ends lost 0 bases and 0 bases respectively, with 7 bases between them. The CDR3 has 15 residues. The germline CDR1 and CDR2 sequences are ENHRY and SYGVKD. CDR3 sequence (DNA): TGTGCCATCAGTGAGTCGACTTCTAGCACAGATACGCAGTATTTT. Its protein product is CAISESTSSTDTQYF.

The CDR3 nucleotides read TGTGCCAGCAGCTTGGGATCTCTGGGACCCTATCAGGGCTATGGCTACACCTTC. Its translation: CASSLGSLGPYQGYGYTF. This sequence joins TRBV5-4 and TRBJ1-2, with D maybe TRBD1 (5 bases). Looked up from germline, CDR1 is SGHNT and CDR2 is YYREEE (reference sequence). The CDR3 length is 18 residues. V was cut by 0 bases and J by 4 bases, with 22 bases left in between.

The chain links TRBV7-8 to TRBJ2-7; 13 bases match TRBD2. J was trimmed by 6 bases and V by 2 bases; bases with no gene match: 13. Germline V lookup: CDR1 SGHVS, CDR2 FQNEAQ. CDR3 length: 18 residues. For the CDR3, the DNA is TGTGCCAGCAGCTTAACTAGCGGGGGGGCCTTGGTACTCGGCGAGCAGTACTTC. This translates into CASSLTSGGALVLGEQYF.

This chain connects TRBV11-3 to TRBJ1-3; D is perhaps TRBD1 (5 bases). The CDR3 is 14 amino acids. Germline loops: CDR1 SGHNT, CDR2 YENEEA. Trimming took 4 bases from V and 4 from J, leaving 11 bases between them. CDR3 DNA sequence: TGTGCCAGCAGCTCTCGGGACGAAGGAAACACCATATATTTT. It translates to CASSSRDEGNTIYF.

The rearrangement links TRBV4-1 to TRBJ1-6; 7 nucleotides agree with TRBD1. Per germline, CDR1 MGHRA and CDR2 YSYEKL. The length of the CDR3 is 16 residues. V lost 3 bases and J lost 7; bases outside the gene matches: 9. The CDR3 loop reads CASSQIPGQTNSPLHF. For the CDR3, the DNA is TGCGCCAGCAGCCAGATACCGGGACAGACCAATTCACCCCTCCACTTT.

The chain recombines TRBV4-3 with TRBJ1-1; 7 bases match TRBD1. After removal of 4 bases from V and 4 bases from J, the junction contained 6 bases not matched to a gene. The CDR3 extends over 14 amino acids. CDR1 is LGHNA, CDR2 YSLEER, per germline. CDR3 loop: CASSRETGRTEAFF. The CDR3, as DNA: TGCGCCAGCAGCCGAGAGACAGGGCGCACTGAAGCTTTCTTT.

This chain links TRBV9 with TRBJ2-5, with TRBD1 matching over 7 bases. The CDR3 runs 15 residues. Germline V gene data show CDR1 as SGDLS and CDR2 as YYNGEE. V shed 0 bases, J shed 5 bases, and the junction held 7 bases outside the gene matches. CDR3 in DNA: TGTGCCAGCAGCGTAGACGAGGGGGCGCGGGAGACCCAGTACTTC. Translated: CASSVDEGARETQYF.

The chain uses TRBV2 and TRBJ2-2; TRBD1 matches 7 bases. This CDR3 region has 15 residues. The ends lost 6 bases at V and 1 base at J; junction bases unmatched: 5. CDR1 SNHLY and CDR2 FYNNEI come from the germline V gene. Here the CDR3 reads CASRLTGKNTGELFF. In DNA form, the CDR3 reads TGTGCCAGCAGGTTGACAGGGAAGAACACCGGGGAGCTGTTTTTT.

Notes on this clone: The junction does not match germline at one end; this may be a read error. The chain uses TRBV6-5 and TRBJ1-1; D is perhaps TRBD1 (5 bases). The CDR3 loop spans 15 amino acids. Germline V gene lookup returns CDR1 MNHEY and CDR2 SVGAGI. CDR3 residues: CTSSYSGGHGSEAFF. Written as DNA, the CDR3 is TGTACCAGCAGTTACTCGGGGGGTCACGGCTCTGAAGCTTTCTTT.

The rearrangement joins TRBV4-1 to TRBJ2-1; weak D call: TRBD1 (6 bases). Germline lookup yields CDR1 MGHRA and CDR2 YSYEKL. V lost 0 bases to trimming and J lost 4 bases, with 25 bases between them. The CDR3 is made up of 20 amino acids. The CDR3, as DNA: TGCGCCAGCAGCCAAGATGAACAGAACAGGGCCCTCTCTTTTTACAATGAGCAGTTCTTC. This translates into CASSQDEQNRALSFYNEQFF.

This clone showed up just a few times. J is TRBJ2-5 and V is TRBV11-2; no clear D. The ends were cut back, 6 bases at V and 7 bases at J, with 9 bases in the middle. Germline V gene sequence: CDR1 SGHAT, CDR2 FQNNGV. CDR3 size: 11 residues. DNA for the CDR3: TGTGCCAGCAGATCTTCGAGGACCCAGTACTTC. Translation: CASRSSRTQYF. Full variable domain (outside the CDR3, taken from reference TRBV11-2 and TRBJ2-5): EAGVAQSPRYKIIEKRQSVAFWCNPISGHATLYWYQQILGQGPKLLIQFQNNGVVDDSQLPKDRFSAERLKGVDSTLKIQPAKLEDSAVYLCASRSSRTQYFGPGTRLLVL.

V gene TRBV5-1 combines with J gene TRBJ1-4; D is possibly TRBD1 (5 bases). V lost 0 bases, J lost 12 bases, and 15 bases lay in between. Germline assignment: CDR1 SGHRS and CDR2 YFSETQ. This CDR3 region has 14 residues. This CDR3 reads CASSLAHTGVELFF. The DNA of the CDR3 is TGCGCCAGCAGCTTGGCTCACACGGGGGTAGAACTGTTTTTT.